Below, one T cell receptor (beta chain) is given with its context. The data originate from a study of T cells in Graves' hyperthyroidism and ophthalmopathy. Amplification yielded TCR beta CDR3 regions, with RNA transcripts as the source. The TCR CDR3 first-round RT-PCR relied on the HTBI primer set. TCRdb processed the multiplex PCR reads anew with MiXCR; each CDR3 protein has one entry. Here the sample spans about 540,000 distinct CDR3 sequences, about 43% being singletons. Germline assignment: CDR1 LNHNV and CDR2 YYDKDF (reference sequence). There are 15 residues in the CDR3. V dropped 0 bases and J dropped 1 base, with 10 bases sitting between them.

This chain links TRBV15 with TRBJ2-7, with D perhaps TRBD1 (7 bases). Sequenced sample: peripheral blood or thyroid tissue (not recorded which). The sequence was obtained from a woman aged 18 to 35 with Graves' hyperthyroidism. CDR3 region: CATSRDPGGSYEQYF. Written as DNA, the CDR3 is TGTGCCACCAGCAGAGATCCAGGGGGGTCCTACGAGCAGTACTTC. Combining the CDR3 with reference TRBV15 and TRBJ2-7 gives the whole variable domain DAMVIQNPRYQVTQFGKPVTLSCSQTLNHNVMYWYQQKSSQAPKLLFHYYDKDFNNEADTPDNFQSRRPNTSFCFLDIRSPGLGDTAMYLCATSRDPGGSYEQYFGPGTRLTVT.